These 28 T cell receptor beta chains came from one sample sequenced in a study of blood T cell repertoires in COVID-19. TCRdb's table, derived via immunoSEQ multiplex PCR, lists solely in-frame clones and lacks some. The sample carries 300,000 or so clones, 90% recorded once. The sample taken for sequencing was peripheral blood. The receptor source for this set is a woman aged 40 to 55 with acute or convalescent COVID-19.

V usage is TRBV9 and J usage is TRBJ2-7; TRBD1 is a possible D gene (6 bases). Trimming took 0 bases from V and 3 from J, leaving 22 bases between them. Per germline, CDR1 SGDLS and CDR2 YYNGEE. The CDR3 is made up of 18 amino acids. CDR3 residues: CASSVGVQVQGKYYEQYV. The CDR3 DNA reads TGTGCCAGCAGCGTAGGGGTCCAGGTCCAGGGGAAGTACTACGAGCAGTACGTC.

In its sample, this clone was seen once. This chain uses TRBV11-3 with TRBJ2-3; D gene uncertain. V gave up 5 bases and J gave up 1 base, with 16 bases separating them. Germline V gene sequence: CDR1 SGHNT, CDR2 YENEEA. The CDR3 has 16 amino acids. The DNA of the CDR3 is TGTGCCAGCAGCCCCCGTTCCCAGGCTGGCACAGATACGCAGTATTTT. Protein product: CASSPRSQAGTDTQYF.

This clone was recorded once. CDR3 protein: CASSLVHGNEAFF. The CDR3 DNA reads as TGTGCCAGCAGCTTAGTTCACGGGAATGAAGCTTTCTTT. The chain uses TRBV7-2 and TRBJ1-1; unclear D gene. This CDR3 spans 13 amino acids. Trimming cost V 1 base and J 7 bases, with 10 bases left between them. The germline V gene encodes CDR1 SGHTA and CDR2 FQGNSA.

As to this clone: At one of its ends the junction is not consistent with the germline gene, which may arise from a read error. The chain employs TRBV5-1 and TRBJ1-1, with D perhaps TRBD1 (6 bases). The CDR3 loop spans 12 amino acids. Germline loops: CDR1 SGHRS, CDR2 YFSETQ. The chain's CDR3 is CASSRGGGAVIF. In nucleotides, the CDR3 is TGCGCCAGCTCCCGGGGAGGGGGAGCCGTGATCTTT.

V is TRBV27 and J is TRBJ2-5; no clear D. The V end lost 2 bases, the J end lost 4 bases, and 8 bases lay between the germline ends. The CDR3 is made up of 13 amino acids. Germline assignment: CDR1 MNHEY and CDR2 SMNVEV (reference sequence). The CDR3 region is CASSLRKRETQYF. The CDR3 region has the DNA TGTGCCAGCAGTTTAAGGAAGCGAGAGACCCAGTACTTC.

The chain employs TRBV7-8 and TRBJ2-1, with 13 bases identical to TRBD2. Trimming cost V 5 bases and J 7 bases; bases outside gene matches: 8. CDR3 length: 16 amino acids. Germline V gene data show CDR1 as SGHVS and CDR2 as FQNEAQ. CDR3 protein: CASSPWTSGGINEQFF. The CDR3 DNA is TGTGCCAGCAGCCCCTGGACTAGCGGGGGTATAAATGAGCAGTTCTTC.

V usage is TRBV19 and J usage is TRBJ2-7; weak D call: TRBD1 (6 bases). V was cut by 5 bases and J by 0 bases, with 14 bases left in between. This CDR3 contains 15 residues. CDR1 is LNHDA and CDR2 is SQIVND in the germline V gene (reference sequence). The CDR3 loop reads CASSLAAGASYEQYV. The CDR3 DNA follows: TGTGCCAGTAGTCTCGCGGCAGGGGCCTCCTACGAGCAGTACGTC.

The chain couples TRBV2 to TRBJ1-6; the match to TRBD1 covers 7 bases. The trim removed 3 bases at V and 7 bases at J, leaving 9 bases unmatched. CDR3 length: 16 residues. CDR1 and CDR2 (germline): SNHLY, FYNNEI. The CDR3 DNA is TGTGCCAGCAGTGATCTCAGGACAGGCCTGAATTCACCCCTCCACTTT. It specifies CASSDLRTGLNSPLHF.

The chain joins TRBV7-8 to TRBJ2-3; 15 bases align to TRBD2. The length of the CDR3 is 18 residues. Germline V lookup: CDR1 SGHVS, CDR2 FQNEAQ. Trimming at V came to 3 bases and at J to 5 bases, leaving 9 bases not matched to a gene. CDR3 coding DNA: TGTGCCAGCAGCTTGGCACCGGGACTAGCGGGGGGCGGAGATACGCAGTATTTT. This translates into CASSLAPGLAGGGDTQYF. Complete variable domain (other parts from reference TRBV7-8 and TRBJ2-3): GAGVSQSPRYKVAKRGQDVALRCDPISGHVSLFWYQQALGQGPEFLTYFQNEAQLDKSGLPSDRFFAERPEGSVSTLKIQRTQQEDSAVYLCASSLAPGLAGGGDTQYFGPGTRLTVL.

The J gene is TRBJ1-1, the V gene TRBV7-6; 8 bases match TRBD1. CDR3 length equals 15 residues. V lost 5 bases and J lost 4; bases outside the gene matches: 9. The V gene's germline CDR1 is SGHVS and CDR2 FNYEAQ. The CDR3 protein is CASSPPDRVGTEAFF. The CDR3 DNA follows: TGTGCCAGCAGCCCCCCGGACAGGGTGGGCACTGAAGCTTTCTTT. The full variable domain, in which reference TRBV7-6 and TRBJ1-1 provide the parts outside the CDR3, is GAGVSQSPRYKVTKRGQDVALRCDPISGHVSLYWYRQALGQGPEFLTYFNYEAQQDKSGLPNDRFSAERPEGSISTLTIQRTEQRDSAMYRCASSPPDRVGTEAFFGQGTRLTVV.

Here the CDR3 reads CASSERLAGNTDTQYF. As DNA, the CDR3 is TGTGCCAGCAGTGAACGGTTAGCGGGGAACACAGATACGCAGTATTTT. The chain joins TRBV6-1 to TRBJ2-3, with 8 bases aligning to TRBD2. With V trimmed by 2 bases and J by 2 bases, 6 bases remained unmatched. The CDR3 length is 16 residues. CDR1 and CDR2 from the germline V gene are MNHNS and SASEGT.

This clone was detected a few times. In nucleotides, the CDR3 is TGTGCCAGCAGCCCGGGGGGGACAGGGATTGGGTATAATTCACCCCTCCACTTT. Its translation: CASSPGGTGIGYNSPLHF. V and J are TRBV5-4 and TRBJ1-6; 9 nucleotides line up with TRBD1. This CDR3 region has 18 residues. V lost 4 bases and J lost 4; bases outside the gene matches: 12. Germline V gene lookup returns CDR1 SGHNT and CDR2 YYREEE (reference sequence).

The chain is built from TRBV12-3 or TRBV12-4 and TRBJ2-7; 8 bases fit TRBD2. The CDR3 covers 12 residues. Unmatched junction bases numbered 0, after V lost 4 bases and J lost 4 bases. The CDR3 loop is CASSSGGYEQYV. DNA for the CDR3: TGTGCCAGCAGTTCGGGGGGGTACGAGCAGTACGTC.

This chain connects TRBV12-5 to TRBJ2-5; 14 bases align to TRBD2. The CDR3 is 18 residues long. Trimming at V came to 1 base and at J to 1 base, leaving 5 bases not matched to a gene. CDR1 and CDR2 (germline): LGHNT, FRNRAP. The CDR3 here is CASGLGLAGGPIQETQYF. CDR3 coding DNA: TGTGCTAGTGGTTTGGGACTAGCGGGGGGGCCCATCCAAGAGACCCAGTACTTC. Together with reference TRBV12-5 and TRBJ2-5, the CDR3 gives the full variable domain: DARVTQTPRHKVTEMGQEVTMRCQPILGHNTVFWYRQTMMQGLELLAYFRNRAPLDDSGMPKDRFSAEMPDATLATLKIQPSEPRDSAVYFCASGLGLAGGPIQETQYFGPGTRLLVL.

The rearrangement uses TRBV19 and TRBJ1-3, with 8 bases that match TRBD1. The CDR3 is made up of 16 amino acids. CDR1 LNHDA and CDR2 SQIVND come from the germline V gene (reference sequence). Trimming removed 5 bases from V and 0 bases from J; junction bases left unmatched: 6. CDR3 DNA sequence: TGTGCCAGTAGTGGACAGGGCCGCGTCTCTGGAAACACCATATATTTT. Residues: CASSGQGRVSGNTIYF.

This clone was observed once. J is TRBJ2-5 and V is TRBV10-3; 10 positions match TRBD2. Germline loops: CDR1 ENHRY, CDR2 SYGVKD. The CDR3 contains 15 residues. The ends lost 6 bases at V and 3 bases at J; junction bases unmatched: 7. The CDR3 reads CAIRASGGAEETQYF. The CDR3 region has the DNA TGTGCCATCAGGGCTAGCGGGGGAGCCGAAGAGACCCAGTACTTC.

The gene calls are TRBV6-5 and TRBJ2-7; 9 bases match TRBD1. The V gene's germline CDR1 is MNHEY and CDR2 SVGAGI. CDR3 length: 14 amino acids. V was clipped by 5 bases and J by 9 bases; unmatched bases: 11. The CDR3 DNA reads TGTGCCAGCAGTCCCGGGACAGGGAATGGCGGGCAGTACGTC. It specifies CASSPGTGNGGQYV.

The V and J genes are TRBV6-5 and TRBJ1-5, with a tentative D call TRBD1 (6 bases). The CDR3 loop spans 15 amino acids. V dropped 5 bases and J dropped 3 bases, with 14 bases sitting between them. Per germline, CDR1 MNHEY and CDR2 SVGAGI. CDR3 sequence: CASSRRRDNNQPQHF. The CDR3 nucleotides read TGTGCCAGCAGTCGGCGTAGGGACAACAATCAGCCCCAGCATTTT.

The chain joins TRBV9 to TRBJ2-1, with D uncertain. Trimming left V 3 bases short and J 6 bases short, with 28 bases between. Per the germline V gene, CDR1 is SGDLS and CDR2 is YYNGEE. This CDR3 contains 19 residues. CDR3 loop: CASSEPSDYLFTGSNEQFF. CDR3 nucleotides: TGTGCCAGCAGCGAGCCCTCCGATTACCTCTTTACGGGTAGCAATGAGCAGTTCTTC.

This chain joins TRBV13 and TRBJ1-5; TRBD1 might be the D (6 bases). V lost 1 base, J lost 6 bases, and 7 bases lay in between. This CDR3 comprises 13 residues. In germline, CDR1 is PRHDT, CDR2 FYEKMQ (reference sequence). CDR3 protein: CASSLAGAQPQHF. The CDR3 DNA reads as TGTGCCAGCAGCTTAGCAGGGGCTCAGCCCCAGCATTTT.

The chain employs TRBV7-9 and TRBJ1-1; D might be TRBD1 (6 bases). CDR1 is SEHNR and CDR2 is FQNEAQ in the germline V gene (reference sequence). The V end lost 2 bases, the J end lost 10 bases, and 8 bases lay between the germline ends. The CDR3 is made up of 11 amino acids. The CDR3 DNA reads TGTGCCAGCAGCTTAAAAGGGGGAGCTTTCTTT. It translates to CASSLKGGAFF.

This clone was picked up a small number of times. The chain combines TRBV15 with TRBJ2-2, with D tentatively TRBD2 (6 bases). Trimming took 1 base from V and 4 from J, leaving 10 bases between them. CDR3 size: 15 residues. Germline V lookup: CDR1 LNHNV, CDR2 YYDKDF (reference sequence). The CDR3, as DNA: TGTGCCACCAGCAGAGGGACTACTTCCACCGGGGAGCTGTTTTTT. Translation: CATSRGTTSTGELFF.

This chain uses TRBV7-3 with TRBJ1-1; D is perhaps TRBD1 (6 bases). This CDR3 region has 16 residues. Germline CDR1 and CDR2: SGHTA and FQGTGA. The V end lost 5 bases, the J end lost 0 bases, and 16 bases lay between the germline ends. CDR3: CASSIQRQVLNTEAFF. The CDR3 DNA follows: TGTGCCAGCAGCATCCAGCGACAGGTCCTGAACACTGAAGCTTTCTTT.

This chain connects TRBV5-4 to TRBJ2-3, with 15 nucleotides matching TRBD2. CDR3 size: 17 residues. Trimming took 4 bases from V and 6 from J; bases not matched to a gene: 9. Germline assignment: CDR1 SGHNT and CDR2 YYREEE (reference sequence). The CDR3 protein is CASSPGLAGGLPDTQYF. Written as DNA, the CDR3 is TGTGCCAGCAGCCCGGGACTAGCGGGGGGCCTGCCCGATACGCAGTATTTT.

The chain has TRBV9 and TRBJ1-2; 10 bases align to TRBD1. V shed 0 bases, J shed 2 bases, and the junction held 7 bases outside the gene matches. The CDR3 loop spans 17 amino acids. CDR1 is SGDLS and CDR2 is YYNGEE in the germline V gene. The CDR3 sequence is CASSVGSGTGVNYGYTF. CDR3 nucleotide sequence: TGTGCCAGCAGCGTAGGGAGTGGGACAGGGGTAAACTATGGCTACACCTTC. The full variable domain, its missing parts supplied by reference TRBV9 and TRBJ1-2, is DSGVTQTPKHLITATGQRVTLRCSPRSGDLSVYWYQQSLDQGLQFLIQYYNGEERAKGNILERFSAQQFPDLHSELNLSSLELGDSALYFCASSVGSGTGVNYGYTFGSGTRLTVV.

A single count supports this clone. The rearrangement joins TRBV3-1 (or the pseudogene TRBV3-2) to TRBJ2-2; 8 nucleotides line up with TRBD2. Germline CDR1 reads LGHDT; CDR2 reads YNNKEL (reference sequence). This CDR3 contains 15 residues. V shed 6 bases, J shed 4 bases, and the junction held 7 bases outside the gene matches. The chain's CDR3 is CASRASGGRTGELFF. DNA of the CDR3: TGTGCCAGCAGAGCCAGCGGGGGCCGCACCGGGGAGCTGTTTTTT.

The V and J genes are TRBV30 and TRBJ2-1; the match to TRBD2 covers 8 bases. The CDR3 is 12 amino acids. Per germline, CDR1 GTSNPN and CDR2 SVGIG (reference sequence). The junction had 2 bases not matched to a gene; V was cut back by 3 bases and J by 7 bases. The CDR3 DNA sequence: TGTGCCTGGAGCGGGGGGGGGAATGAGCAGTTCTTC. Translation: CAWSGGGNEQFF.

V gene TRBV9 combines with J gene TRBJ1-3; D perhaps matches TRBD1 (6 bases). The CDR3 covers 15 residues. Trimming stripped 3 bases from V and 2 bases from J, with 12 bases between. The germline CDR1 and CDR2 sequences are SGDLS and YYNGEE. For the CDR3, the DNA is TGTGCCAGCAGCGCAAGGGGGAGAACTGGAAACACCATATATTTT. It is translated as CASSARGRTGNTIYF.